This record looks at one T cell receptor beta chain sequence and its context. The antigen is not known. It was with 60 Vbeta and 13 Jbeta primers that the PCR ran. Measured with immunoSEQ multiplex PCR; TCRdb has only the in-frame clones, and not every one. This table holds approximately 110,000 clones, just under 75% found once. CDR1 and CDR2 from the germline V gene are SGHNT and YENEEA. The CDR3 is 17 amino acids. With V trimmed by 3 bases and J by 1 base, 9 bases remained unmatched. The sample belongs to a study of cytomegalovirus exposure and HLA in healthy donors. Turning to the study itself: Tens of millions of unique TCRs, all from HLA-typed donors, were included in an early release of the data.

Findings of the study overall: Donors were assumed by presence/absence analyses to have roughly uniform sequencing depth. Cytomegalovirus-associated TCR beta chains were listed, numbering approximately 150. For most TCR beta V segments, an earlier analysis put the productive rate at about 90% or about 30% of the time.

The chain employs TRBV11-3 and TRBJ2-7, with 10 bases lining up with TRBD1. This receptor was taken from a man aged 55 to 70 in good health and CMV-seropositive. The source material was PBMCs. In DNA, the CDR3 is TGTGCCAGCAGCTTCTTTACCGGGACAGGGGAATCCTACGAGCAGTACTTC. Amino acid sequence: CASSFFTGTGESYEQYF.